Here is one T cell receptor (beta chain) with its context. Its specificity is unknown. Method: immunoSEQ multiplex PCR; TCRdb's copy keeps in-frame clones and lacks some. The sample records approximately 46,000 clones, 70% to 90% being singletons. This CDR3 is built from 15 residues. J gave up 0 bases and V 2 bases, and 4 bases lay outside the gene matches. Germline V gene data show CDR1 as SGHDT and CDR2 as YYEEEE. The data are from a study of T cell responses to AZD1222 COVID-19 vaccine. General study points: CD4 TCRs associated with vaccination spanned spike, dominating at 160-218 and 743-854. Possibly, clonal diversity was underestimated; donors were largely white British and included more females. Increased Spike-specific TCR breadth and depth were observed after two AZD1222 doses. At study baseline, merely more than 5 AZD1222 recipients were seropositive.

The chain has TRBV5-6 and TRBJ2-5, with 7 nucleotides matching TRBD2. This TCR was recovered from an adult who received the AZD1222 COVID-19 vaccine. The source was peripheral blood, collected 28 days after the second AZD1222 dose. The CDR3 nucleotides are TGTGCCAGCAGCTTTAGTAGCGGGTACCAAGAGACCCAGTACTTC. This sequence encodes CASSFSSGYQETQYF.